The source of this T cell receptor (beta chain) is a study of regulatory T cells in long-lasting Graves disease. TCR beta libraries were built with iRepertoire HTBI primers and Arm-PCR of CDR3 regions. TCRdb passed the multiplex PCR reads through MiXCR, listing each CDR3 protein once. The sample gives 400,000 to 450,000 distinct CDR3 sequences, approximately 16% of which show up once; around a tenth is in the top ten. The time point here: newly diagnosed GD, antithyroid drugs for less than 3 months. RNA extracted from PBMCs served as the sequencing template. On this clonotype itself: Its antigen is undetermined.

Whole-study findings and limits: TCR diversity was lower in persistent than newly diagnosed Graves' disease.

V was trimmed by 1 base and J by 2 bases, leaving 14 bases between them. The length of the CDR3 is 16 residues. Germline CDR1 reads SEHNR; CDR2 reads FQNEAQ (reference sequence). These data are also associated with another study on T cells in Graves' hyperthyroidism and ophthalmopathy.

The chain is built from TRBV7-9 and TRBJ2-5, with D possibly being TRBD2 (6 bases). The specimen comprised peripheral blood mononuclear cells (PBMCs), sampled at new diagnosis, from a patient treated with antithyroid drugs. The TCR sequence derives from a woman aged 30 to 39 with Graves disease. CDR3 coding DNA: TGTGCCAGCAGCTTAGGGTCGTTTAGCGGACAAGAGACCCAGTACTTC. Protein sequence: CASSLGSFSGQETQYF.